This T cell receptor (beta chain) was identified during a study of cytomegalovirus exposure and HLA in healthy donors. Study observations and caveats: In vitro experiments confirmed that a few CMV-associated chains were specific for CMV antigens.

Germline CDR1 is SGHTS and CDR2 is YDEGEE. This CDR3 spans 15 amino acids. V gave up 3 bases and J gave up 10 bases; unmatched junction bases: 6. A multiplex PCR was run with 60 Vbeta primers and 13 Jbeta primers. Measured with immunoSEQ multiplex PCR; TCRdb has only the in-frame clones, and not every one. The listing records 130,000 to 150,000 clones. In regard to this clone: Its antigen is unknown.

This TCR was recovered from a male donor in good health and CMV-seronegative. Sample: PBMCs. V is TRBV5-8 and J is TRBJ2-1; 14 nucleotides match TRBD2. This chain's CDR3 is CASSSGLAGGAEQFF. CDR3 DNA: TGTGCCAGCAGCTCCGGACTAGCGGGAGGTGCGGAGCAGTTCTTC.